Each of the 5 T cell receptor beta chains below was sequenced from the same sample in a study of cytomegalovirus exposure and HLA in healthy donors. Amplification used 60 Vbeta primers and 13 Jbeta primers. Only in-frame clones appear in the TCRdb table, and some are missing; sequencing was by immunoSEQ multiplex PCR. Among some 150,000 clones listed, 79% were seen once. Specimen: PBMCs. These receptors were collected from a woman aged 35 to 49 in good health and CMV-seropositive.

The genes are TRBV11-2 and TRBJ2-2; unclear D gene. This CDR3 has 14 amino acids. The germline CDR1 and CDR2 sequences are SGHAT and FQNNGV. Trimming cost V 2 bases and J 5 bases, with 9 bases left between them. The CDR3 protein is CASSLLLRTGELFF. The CDR3 region has the DNA TGTGCCAGCAGCTTACTTCTCAGGACCGGGGAGCTGTTTTTT. The variable domain in full, with the rest retrieved from reference TRBV11-2 and TRBJ2-2, is EAGVAQSPRYKIIEKRQSVAFWCNPISGHATLYWYQQILGQGPKLLIQFQNNGVVDDSQLPKDRFSAERLKGVDSTLKIQPAKLEDSAVYLCASSLLLRTGELFFGEGSRLTVL.

The genes are TRBV18 and TRBJ2-5, with D maybe TRBD1 (6 bases). Trimming took off 3 bases at V and 5 bases at J, with 19 bases between the two ends. Germline CDR1 KGHSH, CDR2 LQKENI. The CDR3 is 16 amino acids. The CDR3 sequence is CASSPGRGIVGETQYF. CDR3 nucleotides: TGTGCCAGCTCACCTGGCAGGGGCATCGTCGGGGAGACCCAGTACTTC.

The chain carries TRBV6-1 and TRBJ2-7; 11 bases fit TRBD2. With 5 bases clipped from V and 10 bases from J, the junction kept 10 bases outside the gene matches. Germline V gives CDR1 MNHNS, CDR2 SASEGT. The CDR3 runs to 14 residues. DNA of the CDR3: TGTGCCAGCAGTCCGGGACTAGCGGCGTACGTTCAGTACTTC. It yields the protein CASSPGLAAYVQYF.

CDR3 DNA: TGTGCCATCAGTGTGGGGGGGGATTCACCCCTCCACTTT. Protein: CAISVGGDSPLHF. The chain joins TRBV10-3 to TRBJ1-6; tentative D call: TRBD1 (5 bases). The CDR3 length is 13 residues. Trimming left V 4 bases short and J 8 bases short, with 9 bases between. Germline CDR1 is ENHRY and CDR2 is SYGVKD.

The chain is built from TRBV11-1 and TRBJ2-3; D is unresolved. V shed 5 bases and J shed 0 bases, with 9 bases lying between them. The CDR3 runs to 14 residues. Per germline, CDR1 SGHAT and CDR2 FQDESV (reference sequence). CDR3 amino acids: CASSLSFSTDTQYF. DNA of the CDR3: TGTGCCAGCAGCCTAAGCTTTAGCACAGATACGCAGTATTTT.